These 31 T cell receptor beta chains originate from one sample sequenced in a study of OX40 agonist ivuxolimab in advanced cancers. Measured with immunoSEQ multiplex PCR; TCRdb has only the in-frame clones, and not every one. The table lists about 35,000 clones, roughly 89% of them singletons. The sequencing here drew on CD4+ or CD8+ T cells sorted from blood, taken in a trial of the OX40 agonist ivuxolimab. Receptors originate from an adult with an advanced solid tumor such as melanoma, head and neck, liver or kidney cancer.

V usage is TRBV5-6 and J usage is TRBJ1-6, with D possibly being TRBD1 (6 bases). Trimming shortened V by 3 bases and J by 14 bases, and 18 bases separated the two germline ends. This CDR3 has 14 residues. Germline CDR1 is SGHDT and CDR2 is YYEEEE. CDR3 sequence (DNA): TGTGCCAGCAGCTATCTGGACAGATTCCCGGCCCTCCACTTT. This codes for CASSYLDRFPALHF.

The genes are TRBV5-1 and TRBJ2-6; no definite D call. This CDR3 spans 15 amino acids. Trimming removed 2 bases at V and 0 bases at J, with 6 bases between. CDR1 SGHRS and CDR2 YFSETQ come from the germline V gene. CDR3 residues: CASSFLSSGANVLTF. CDR3 nucleotide sequence: TGCGCCAGCAGCTTTTTAAGCTCTGGGGCCAACGTCCTGACTTTC.

This sequence joins TRBV28 and TRBJ1-1; possibly TRBD1 for D (5 bases). Trimming removed 5 bases at V and 8 bases at J, with 18 bases between. The CDR3 contains 14 residues. Germline loops: CDR1 MDHEN, CDR2 SYDVKM. Here the CDR3 DNA reads TGTGCCAGCAGTCTCGTCCGGGACGCCCTAGAAGCTTTCTTT. Translation gives CASSLVRDALEAFF.

This clone appeared a single time. The chain uses TRBV5-6 and TRBJ2-2; 7 bases agree with TRBD2. This CDR3 region has 19 residues. The ends lost 0 bases at V and 2 bases at J; junction bases unmatched: 13. Germline loops: CDR1 SGHDT, CDR2 YYEEEE. CDR3 sequence (DNA): TGTGCCAGCAGCTTGGCCTTGGGGAGGGGCGGCGTAAACACCGGGGAGCTGTTTTTT. Translated: CASSLALGRGGVNTGELFF.

This clone was observed a few times. The V and J genes are TRBV19 and TRBJ1-2; 7 positions agree with TRBD1. CDR3 length: 13 residues. With V trimmed by 6 bases and J by 7 bases, 8 bases remained unmatched. The V gene's germline CDR1 is LNHDA and CDR2 SQIVND (reference sequence). For the CDR3, the DNA is TGTGCCAGTAGCGCAGGGGGACGGGGTGGCTACACCTTC. It encodes CASSAGGRGGYTF. Complete variable domain (other parts from reference TRBV19 and TRBJ1-2): DGGITQSPKYLFRKEGQNVTLSCEQNLNHDAMYWYRQDPGQGLRLIYYSQIVNDFQKGDIAEGYSVSREKKESFPLTVTSAQKNPTAFYLCASSAGGRGGYTFGSGTRLTVV.

DNA of the CDR3: TGTGCCAGCAGCCCTGGTGGGACTAGCTCGTCGGGTGAGCAGTTCTTC. Amino acid sequence: CASSPGGTSSSGEQFF. The genes are TRBV5-4 and TRBJ2-1; 9 bases align to TRBD2. Germline CDR1 SGHNT, CDR2 YYREEE (reference sequence). The CDR3 runs 16 residues. J gave up 9 bases and V 4 bases, and 14 bases lay outside the gene matches.

This clone has only a few counts. V usage is TRBV5-6 and J usage is TRBJ2-5; the D call may be TRBD1 or TRBD2 (5 bases each). Trimming took 2 bases from V and 1 from J, leaving 15 bases between them. Germline lookup yields CDR1 SGHDT and CDR2 YYEEEE. This CDR3 contains 16 residues. The CDR3 loop reads CASSLGFVGGQETQYF. The CDR3 DNA is TGTGCCAGCAGCTTAGGTTTTGTTGGGGGCCAAGAGACCCAGTACTTC.

The chain's CDR3 is CASSSRGQGALYEQYF. The CDR3 region has the DNA TGTGCCAGCAGTTCTCGAGGACAGGGGGCGTTATACGAGCAGTACTTC. The rearrangement joins TRBV6-6 to TRBJ2-7; 11 bases fit TRBD1. Germline loops: CDR1 MNHNY, CDR2 SVGAGI (reference sequence). V gave up 4 bases and J gave up 4 bases; unmatched junction bases: 9. The CDR3 is 16 amino acids.

This sequence joins TRBV15 and TRBJ1-2; 9 bases line up with TRBD1. The trim removed 6 bases at V and 7 bases at J, leaving 6 bases unmatched. The CDR3 totals 13 residues. The germline gives CDR1 LNHNV, CDR2 YYDKDF (reference sequence). The CDR3 region is CATRLQGARGYTF. The CDR3 DNA reads TGTGCCACCAGATTACAGGGGGCTCGTGGCTACACCTTC. Full variable domain (remainder filled in from reference TRBV15 and TRBJ1-2): DAMVIQNPRYQVTQFGKPVTLSCSQTLNHNVMYWYQQKSSQAPKLLFHYYDKDFNNEADTPDNFQSRRPNTSFCFLDIRSPGLGDTAMYLCATRLQGARGYTFGSGTRLTVV.

CDR3 DNA sequence: TGCGCCAGCAGCTTGGGAGGGGTTGGCACTGAAGCTTTCTTT. Its translation is CASSLGGVGTEAFF. The J gene is TRBJ1-1, the V gene TRBV5-1, with D possibly matching TRBD1 (5 bases). Per the germline V gene, CDR1 is SGHRS and CDR2 is YFSETQ. The V end was cut by 0 bases, the J end by 4 bases, with 10 bases between. The CDR3 extends over 14 amino acids.

The rearrangement uses TRBV6-6 and TRBJ2-7, with D hard to call. The CDR3 extends over 11 amino acids. V lost 8 bases and J 9 bases, leaving 14 bases between the germline ends. Germline loops: CDR1 MNHNY, CDR2 SVGAGI (reference sequence). CDR3 DNA: TGTGCCAGCTCTACGGCCGACGCGCAGTACTTC. Amino acid sequence: CASSTADAQYF.

V and J are TRBV5-1 and TRBJ1-6; D is undetermined. V gave up 0 bases and J gave up 6 bases, with 10 bases separating them. The CDR3 runs to 15 residues. Germline CDR1 is SGHRS and CDR2 is YFSETQ. The CDR3 nucleotides read TGCGCCAGCAGCTTGGGGGGTCTATCTAATTCACCCCTCCACTTT. As protein: CASSLGGLSNSPLHF.

This clone was detected only a few times. The rearrangement joins TRBV6-6 to TRBJ1-5; 9 bases are a match to TRBD1. Germline V gives CDR1 MNHNY, CDR2 SVGAGI (reference sequence). The trim removed 2 bases at V and 6 bases at J, leaving 5 bases unmatched. This CDR3 is 15 amino acids long. The CDR3 region has the DNA TGTGCCAGCAGTTACACCGGGACAGGGACTCAGCCCCAGCATTTT. Encoded protein: CASSYTGTGTQPQHF.

This chain connects TRBV5-1 to TRBJ2-5, with D possibly matching TRBD1 (5 bases). Germline loops: CDR1 SGHRS, CDR2 YFSETQ. Trimming left V 0 bases short and J 3 bases short, with 9 bases between. The CDR3 runs 14 residues. The chain's CDR3 is CASSLGRAEETQYF. The CDR3 DNA reads TGCGCCAGCAGCTTGGGCAGGGCCGAAGAGACCCAGTACTTC.

On this clone itself: The junction departs from germline at one end; a sequencing error may be responsible. J is TRBJ2-3 and V is TRBV15; the D gene is possibly TRBD2 (5 bases). CDR3 length: 12 amino acids. Germline V gene lookup returns CDR1 LNHNV and CDR2 YYDKDF (reference sequence). The CDR3 nucleotides are TGTGCCACCAGCAGAGATCGGCTGGACTCCCTTTTT. Protein product: CATSRDRLDSLF.

This clone has a single count. CDR3 residues: CASSQEREGHLSYEQYF. The CDR3 DNA follows: TGCGCCAGCAGCCAAGAAAGAGAAGGACACCTCTCCTACGAGCAGTACTTC. The chain combines TRBV4-1 with TRBJ2-7, with D perhaps TRBD1 (5 bases). The CDR3 is made up of 17 amino acids. With 0 bases removed from V and 0 bases from J, the gap between germline ends came to 15 bases. Germline CDR1 reads MGHRA; CDR2 reads YSYEKL.

The chain joins TRBV7-9 to TRBJ2-5; D is undetermined. Germline lookup yields CDR1 SEHNR and CDR2 FQNEAQ (reference sequence). The V end was cut by 2 bases, the J end by 5 bases, with 6 bases between. The CDR3 spans 12 residues. CDR3 in amino acids: CASSLRPETQYF. CDR3 coding DNA: TGTGCCAGCAGCTTACGACCGGAGACCCAGTACTTC.

The chain links TRBV5-4 to TRBJ2-5, with 10 bases matching TRBD2. V was pared by 0 bases and J by 2 bases, with 4 bases of the junction left unmatched. The CDR3 is 16 amino acids. Per germline, CDR1 SGHNT and CDR2 YYREEE (reference sequence). The CDR3 DNA sequence: TGTGCCAGCAGCTTGGGAATAGCGGGGGGTCAAGAGACCCAGTACTTC. As protein: CASSLGIAGGQETQYF.

J is TRBJ2-1 and V is TRBV19, with 8 bases identical to TRBD1. This CDR3 spans 14 amino acids. The V segment lost 7 bases and the J segment 1 base; nucleotides outside the gene matches: 3. Looked up from germline, CDR1 is LNHDA and CDR2 is SQIVND (reference sequence). The CDR3 is CASTDRASYNEQFF. Written as DNA, the CDR3 is TGTGCCAGTACGGACAGGGCATCCTACAATGAGCAGTTCTTC.

The chain joins TRBV6-5 to TRBJ2-5; 10 bases align to TRBD1. This CDR3 comprises 14 residues. Unmatched junction bases numbered 6, after V lost 6 bases and J lost 5 bases. Per germline, CDR1 MNHEY and CDR2 SVGAGI. The DNA of the CDR3 is TGTGCCAGCAGCCTTGACAGGGGGCGGGAGACCCAGTACTTC. The encoded protein is CASSLDRGRETQYF.

The count of this clone is one. J is TRBJ2-1 and V is TRBV27; 8 bases match TRBD1. This CDR3 spans 15 amino acids. Germline V CDR1 and CDR2: MNHEY, SMNVEV (reference sequence). V lost 6 bases, J lost 7 bases, and 11 bases stayed unmatched. CDR3 sequence: CASSLGQGRANEQFF. In DNA form, the CDR3 reads TGTGCCAGCAGCCTTGGACAGGGAAGGGCTAATGAGCAGTTCTTC.

The sample holds one count of this clone. The rearrangement uses TRBV19 and TRBJ1-2; TRBD1 is a possible D gene (5 bases). Germline assignment: CDR1 LNHDA and CDR2 SQIVND (reference sequence). This CDR3 region has 16 residues. V lost 5 bases, J lost 4 bases, and 20 bases lay in between. CDR3 DNA: TGTGCCAGTAGTCATACTAACGGGGCTGTATCCTATGGCTACACCTTC. This encodes CASSHTNGAVSYGYTF.

The chain couples TRBV6-5 to TRBJ1-2, with TRBD1 as a possible D gene (6 bases). The germline V gene has CDR1 MNHEY and CDR2 SVGAGI. With 6 bases removed from V and 4 bases from J, the gap between germline ends came to 15 bases. The CDR3 has 14 amino acids. The CDR3 is CASRKGDRAYGYTF. CDR3 in DNA: TGTGCCAGCAGGAAGGGGGATAGGGCCTATGGCTACACCTTC.

This CDR3 reads CASSEGLRGEQFF. The DNA for the CDR3 is TGTGCCAGCAGTGAGGGACTTAGGGGTGAGCAGTTCTTC. The gene calls are TRBV6-1 and TRBJ2-1, with D possibly being TRBD2 (6 bases). CDR1 MNHNS and CDR2 SASEGT come from the germline V gene. The CDR3 runs to 13 residues. V lost 3 bases and J lost 9, with 12 bases in between.

The chain combines TRBV19 with TRBJ2-7, with a weak D call TRBD1 (6 bases). Trimming removed 5 bases at V and 2 bases at J, with 13 bases between. The CDR3 has 14 amino acids. Germline V gene data show CDR1 as LNHDA and CDR2 as SQIVND (reference sequence). In DNA form, the CDR3 reads TGTGCCAGTAGTGTACAGGGTTCTGCCTACGAGCAGTACTTC. The encoded protein is CASSVQGSAYEQYF.

This chain links TRBV6-1 with TRBJ1-6; a possible D gene is TRBD1 (5 bases). This CDR3 has 16 amino acids. The germline V gene has CDR1 MNHNS and CDR2 SASEGT. Trimming took off 2 bases at V and 7 bases at J, with 15 bases between the two ends. The CDR3 loop reads CASSEWVGRGNSPLHF. The DNA for the CDR3 is TGTGCCAGCAGTGAATGGGTGGGACGGGGGAATTCACCCCTCCACTTT.

The chain uses TRBV14 and TRBJ1-2, with a weak D call TRBD1 (5 bases). V lost 2 bases and J 1 base, leaving 17 bases between the germline ends. The V gene's germline CDR1 is SGHDN and CDR2 FVKESK. The CDR3 length is 17 residues. In DNA, the CDR3 is TGTGCCAGCAGCCAACCTGGGACTCTAGGGGTTAACTATGGCTACACCTTC. Amino acids: CASSQPGTLGVNYGYTF.

This clone was seen only once. Its ends do not fully match the called genes, so a read error is possible. The rearrangement links TRBV7-2 to TRBJ1-4, with D possibly TRBD1 on 5 matching bases. CDR3 length: 14 amino acids. Germline V CDR1 and CDR2: SGHTA, FQGNSA. CDR3 loop: CASSLSGTNKKLFF. CDR3 coding DNA: TGTGCCAGCAGCTTATCAGGGACTAATAAAAAACTGTTTTTT.

V is TRBV29-1 and J is TRBJ2-5; D possibly corresponds to TRBD2 (5 bases). Germline V lookup: CDR1 SQVTM, CDR2 ANQGSEA. The CDR3 is made up of 15 amino acids. V was trimmed by 5 bases and J by 6 bases, leaving 22 bases between them. The CDR3 DNA sequence: TGCAGCGTTCGGTGGAGGACCACGACGAGGCAGACCCAGTACTTC. Its protein is CSVRWRTTTRQTQYF.

The genes are TRBV4-2 and TRBJ2-3; perhaps TRBD2 as D (7 bases). CDR3 size: 18 residues. Trimming pared 0 bases from V and 1 base from J, leaving 17 bases between. Germline CDR1 reads LGHNA; CDR2 reads YNFKEQ. The CDR3 nucleotides read TGTGCCAGCAGCCAAGACGAGGCGGGGGCCTCCGGCACAGATACGCAGTATTTT. Its protein product is CASSQDEAGASGTDTQYF.

The chain is built from TRBV4-2 and TRBJ2-3, with 11 positions matching TRBD2. This CDR3 is built from 17 residues. J lost 4 bases, V lost 2 bases, and 8 bases had no gene match. Germline V lookup: CDR1 LGHNA, CDR2 YNFKEQ. As DNA, the CDR3 is TGTGCCAGCAGCCAACGAACTAGCGGGGGACTTCCAGATACGCAGTATTTT. Protein: CASSQRTSGGLPDTQYF.